This entry lists 21 T cell receptor beta chains sequenced from one sample in a study of radiotherapy plus CTLA-4 blockade in lung cancer. TCRdb's copy holds only in-frame clones and misses some; the assay was immunoSEQ multiplex PCR. The profile shows about 88,000 clones, approximately 79% of them singletons. Source: peripheral blood, taken from a patient treated with radiotherapy plus ipilimumab. These receptors were taken from a human donor with non-small cell lung cancer that progressed on radiotherapy plus ipilimumab.

The chain uses TRBV10-2 and TRBJ2-3; possible D gene TRBD2, 5 bases. Trimming shortened V by 0 bases and J by 13 bases, and 23 bases separated the two germline ends. The CDR3 loop spans 16 amino acids. Germline CDR1 is WSHSY and CDR2 is SAAADI. The DNA for the CDR3 is TGCGCCAGCAGTGAGTCTCTTGGCGGGTACACATATACTAAGTATTTT. It codes for CASSESLGGYTYTKYF.

Written as DNA, the CDR3 is TGTGCCAGCAGCTTAGATCTAGTGGAAGAGACCCAGTACTTC. Translated, it gives CASSLDLVEETQYF. The chain couples TRBV11-2 to TRBJ2-5, with D uncertain. The CDR3 contains 14 residues. Germline CDR1 reads SGHAT; CDR2 reads FQNNGV. The V end lost 0 bases, the J end lost 3 bases, and 8 bases lay between the germline ends.

The genes are TRBV15 and TRBJ2-1, with a tentative D call TRBD1 (6 bases). Germline V gene sequence: CDR1 LNHNV, CDR2 YYDKDF (reference sequence). The ends were cut back, 2 bases at V and 8 bases at J, with 13 bases in the middle. CDR3 size: 14 residues. In DNA, the CDR3 is TGTGCCACCAGCAGACAGAGGGACAACGATGAGCAGTTCTTC. Residues: CATSRQRDNDEQFF.

This sequence joins TRBV5-1 and TRBJ2-5; D is unresolved. Germline V gene lookup returns CDR1 SGHRS and CDR2 YFSETQ. The CDR3 sequence is 12 residues long. The V end lost 4 bases, the J end lost 4 bases, and 8 bases lay between the germline ends. CDR3 sequence reads: CASSPPPETQYF. The CDR3 coding sequence is TGCGCCAGCAGCCCACCCCCAGAGACCCAGTACTTC.

CDR3 residues: CSVSPSREGAQYF. CDR3 bases: TGCAGCGTTTCCCCCTCCAGGGAAGGGGCCCAGTACTTC. V gene TRBV29-1 combines with J gene TRBJ2-5, with D tentatively TRBD1 (5 bases). CDR1 is SQVTM and CDR2 is ANQGSEA in the germline V gene. V was trimmed by 5 bases and J by 9 bases, leaving 19 bases between them. This CDR3 region has 13 residues.

The genes are TRBV7-9 and TRBJ2-1; tentative D call: TRBD2 (6 bases). The germline V gene encodes CDR1 SEHNR and CDR2 FQNEAQ (reference sequence). The CDR3 spans 15 residues. Trimming cost V 2 bases and J 2 bases, with 10 bases left between them. CDR3 in DNA: TGTGCCAGCAGCTTAACCGGGAGCGCCTACAATGAGCAGTTCTTC. Translating it yields CASSLTGSAYNEQFF.

The chain has TRBV28 and TRBJ1-2; TRBD1 matches at 9 bases. Germline V gene lookup returns CDR1 MDHEN and CDR2 SYDVKM. The CDR3 is 13 residues long. V shed 6 bases and J 8 bases; nucleotides not matched to a gene: 7. CDR3 loop: CASRFPTGGGYTF. CDR3 sequence (DNA): TGTGCCAGCAGATTCCCGACAGGGGGAGGCTACACCTTC.

V usage is TRBV7-3 and J usage is TRBJ2-2, with D possibly matching TRBD2 (7 bases). Germline-derived CDR1 and CDR2 are SGHTA and FQGTGA. With 2 bases removed from V and 4 bases from J, the gap between germline ends came to 17 bases. This CDR3 has 17 amino acids. The CDR3 is CASSLYRASGPTGELFF. In DNA, the CDR3 is TGTGCCAGCAGCTTATACAGGGCTAGCGGACCCACCGGGGAGCTGTTTTTT.

This chain uses TRBV13 with TRBJ2-7; D tentatively reads TRBD1 or TRBD2 (5 bases each). Trimming stripped 0 bases from V and 2 bases from J, with 8 bases between. The germline CDR1 and CDR2 sequences are PRHDT and FYEKMQ (reference sequence). CDR3 length equals 14 residues. CDR3 in DNA: TGTGCCAGCAGCTTAGGGACAGCGGCCTACGAGCAGTACTTC. It specifies CASSLGTAAYEQYF.

CDR3 sequence (DNA): TGTGCCAGTAGTATGAGGACAGGGGGATATGGCTACACCTTC. It is translated as CASSMRTGGYGYTF. The chain recombines TRBV19 with TRBJ1-2; 10 bases are shared with TRBD1. The CDR3 has 14 residues. The V and J ends lost 3 bases and 5 bases, in that order; junction bases with no gene match: 3. Germline V gives CDR1 LNHDA, CDR2 SQIVND (reference sequence).

V is TRBV5-5 and J is TRBJ1-5; D is unresolved. CDR1 and CDR2 from the germline V gene are SGHKS and YYEKEE (reference sequence). The CDR3 is made up of 14 amino acids. V dropped 2 bases and J dropped 0 bases, with 6 bases sitting between them. CDR3 region: CASSLSASNQPQHF. In nucleotides, the CDR3 is TGTGCCAGCAGCTTAAGTGCTAGCAATCAGCCCCAGCATTTT.

This clone showed up just a few times. J is TRBJ1-4 and V is TRBV2; D remains unclear. This CDR3 is built from 15 residues. Trimming shortened V by 3 bases and J by 0 bases, and 8 bases separated the two germline ends. CDR1 is SNHLY, CDR2 FYNNEI, per germline. The CDR3 reads CASSEFLATNEKLFF. The CDR3 DNA reads TGTGCCAGCAGTGAGTTCCTAGCAACTAATGAAAAACTGTTTTTT.

The chain combines TRBV6-1 with TRBJ1-2, with 7 nucleotides matching TRBD1. Looked up from germline, CDR1 is MNHNS and CDR2 is SASEGT. The V and J ends lost 3 bases and 5 bases, in that order; junction bases with no gene match: 12. The CDR3 has 16 amino acids. CDR3 residues: CASSDPRWDSTYGYTF. In DNA form, the CDR3 reads TGTGCCAGCAGTGACCCGCGTTGGGACAGTACGTATGGCTACACCTTC.

A remark on this clone: Other DNA sequences from this sample encode an identical CDR3 as well. The chain has TRBV5-4 and TRBJ2-3, with D perhaps TRBD1 (6 bases). Germline-derived CDR1 and CDR2 are SGHNT and YYREEE (reference sequence). Trimming shortened V by 1 base and J by 6 bases, and 15 bases separated the two germline ends. The CDR3 totals 15 residues. The CDR3 protein is CASSLTGREGDTQYF. The CDR3 DNA reads TGTGCCAGCAGCTTGACAGGGCGTGAGGGGGATACGCAGTATTTT.

The chain joins TRBV2 to TRBJ1-1; 7 positions match TRBD1. There are 12 residues in the CDR3. J lost 7 bases, V lost 8 bases, and 7 bases had no gene match. The V gene's germline CDR1 is SNHLY and CDR2 FYNNEI. The CDR3 reads CASSVGGGEAFF. The CDR3 coding sequence is TGTGCCAGCTCGGTAGGGGGCGGTGAAGCTTTCTTT.

CDR3 amino acids: CASSPQGPDQPQHF. The CDR3 nucleotides read TGTGCCAGCAGTCCACAGGGGCCGGATCAGCCCCAGCATTTT. This chain connects TRBV27 to TRBJ1-5; 7 bases match TRBD1. There are 14 residues in the CDR3. The J segment lost 5 bases and the V segment lost 5 bases, leaving 6 bases of the junction unmatched. Germline lookup yields CDR1 MNHEY and CDR2 SMNVEV (reference sequence).

This chain links TRBV18 with TRBJ2-1; TRBD2 aligns across 10 bases. This CDR3 region has 17 residues. V was pared by 6 bases and J by 5 bases, with 13 bases of the junction left unmatched. From germline, CDR1 is KGHSH and CDR2 LQKENI. The CDR3 region is CASSIRGWTSGHNEQFF. The CDR3 region has the DNA TGTGCCAGCTCCATCAGGGGTTGGACTAGCGGTCACAATGAGCAGTTCTTC. Filled out from reference TRBV18 and TRBJ2-1, the complete variable domain reads NAGVMQNPRHLVRRRGQEARLRCSPMKGHSHVYWYRQLPEEGLKFMVYLQKENIIDESGMPKERFSAEFPKEGPSILRIQQVVRGDSAAYFCASSIRGWTSGHNEQFFGPGTRLTVL.

This chain links TRBV29-1 with TRBJ1-1; D ambiguous. Trimming pared 4 bases from V and 0 bases from J, leaving 9 bases between. The germline CDR1 and CDR2 sequences are SQVTM and ANQGSEA. This CDR3 spans 13 amino acids. CDR3 residues: CSVGFTVNTEAFF. The CDR3 region has the DNA TGCAGCGTTGGGTTCACAGTGAACACTGAAGCTTTCTTT.

This chain connects TRBV28 to TRBJ1-3; no reliable D call. Germline CDR1 reads MDHEN; CDR2 reads SYDVKM. Trimming left V 2 bases short and J 4 bases short, with 9 bases between. The CDR3 totals 14 residues. CDR3 region: CASSLRGNGNTIYF. The CDR3, as DNA: TGTGCCAGCAGTTTAAGAGGGAACGGAAACACCATATATTTT. The whole variable domain, filled in from reference TRBV28 and TRBJ1-3, reads DVKVTQSSRYLVKRTGEKVFLECVQDMDHENMFWYRQDPGLGLRLIYFSYDVKMKEKGDIPEGYSVSREKKERFSLILESASTNQTSMYLCASSLRGNGNTIYFGEGSWLTVV.

This CDR3 is CASSQGPGAGDTQYF. In DNA, the CDR3 is TGCGCCAGCAGCCAAGGACCGGGGGCCGGGGATACGCAGTATTTT. The V gene is TRBV4-1, the J gene TRBJ2-3; D may be TRBD1 or TRBD2 (6 bases each). Germline assignment: CDR1 MGHRA and CDR2 YSYEKL. V was shortened by 1 base and J by 6 bases, with 14 bases between the two germline ends. The CDR3 length is 15 residues.

As to this clone: The same CDR3 also results from other DNA sequences found in this sample. The V call is TRBV5-6, the J call TRBJ2-2; D is undetermined. Germline lookup yields CDR1 SGHDT and CDR2 YYEEEE. V was cut by 0 bases and J by 1 base, with 4 bases left in between. This CDR3 has 14 residues. For the CDR3, the DNA is TGTGCCAGCAGCTTGGGACAGAACACCGGGGAGCTGTTTTTT. This gives the protein CASSLGQNTGELFF.